The rows below give T cell receptor beta chains drawn from one sample of a study of blood T cell repertoires in COVID-19. Profiling relied on immunoSEQ multiplex PCR, and the TCRdb table lists in-frame clones only, not all of them. The profile shows just under 50,000 clones, about 82% of them singletons. The source material was peripheral blood. The receptors come from a human donor in a cohort sampled during active COVID-19. Both conserved end residues are part of each CDR3. Fields, in order: clone size, D gene, V gene, J gene, CDR3 protein, CDR3 DNA. D genes are given only for firm matches. Clone size is stated in some rows and not others, as once, few, many or a class when expanded.

.,.,TRBV6-5,TRBJ1-5,CATTQGYNQPQHF,TGTGCCACAACGCAGGGGTACAATCAGCCCCAGCATTTT
.,.,TRBV7-2,TRBJ2-7,CASSPGGAQGAKDEQYF,TGTGCCAGCAGCCCGGGTGGGGCGCAGGGTGCCAAAGACGAGCAGTACTTC
.,.,TRBV29-1,TRBJ2-3,CSAGRLKATDTQYF,TGCAGCGCCGGTAGACTAAAAGCCACAGATACGCAGTATTTT
.,.,TRBV12-3/TRBV12-4,TRBJ2-3,CASSLQGDTQYF,TGTGCCAGCAGTTTACAGGGGGATACGCAGTATTTT
.,TRBD2,TRBV5-1,TRBJ2-1,CASSLGAGGYNEQFF,TGCGCCAGCAGCTTGGGAGCGGGAGGCTACAATGAGCAGTTCTTC
.,.,TRBV24-1,TRBJ2-1,CATINCEQFF,TGTGCCACCATTAACTGTGAGCAGTTCTTC
.,TRBD2,TRBV14,TRBJ2-2,CASSRLAEYTGELFF,TGTGCCAGCAGCCGGCTAGCGGAGTACACCGGGGAGCTGTTTTTT
.,.,TRBV27,TRBJ1-4,CASRSRTANEKLFF,TGTGCCAGCAGATCCCGAACAGCTAATGAAAAACTGTTTTTT
.,TRBD1,TRBV19,TRBJ2-2,CASSWPVRTGGNTGELFF,TGTGCCAGTAGTTGGCCGGTGAGGACAGGGGGTAACACCGGGGAGCTGTTTTTT
.,TRBD1,TRBV5-1,TRBJ1-4,CASSAGQGNEKLFF,TGCGCCAGCAGCGCGGGACAGGGGAATGAAAAACTGTTTTTT
.,TRBD2,TRBV2,TRBJ2-5,CATTGLAGVGETQYF,TGTGCCACCACAGGACTAGCGGGAGTGGGCGAGACCCAGTACTTC
.,.,TRBV6-1,TRBJ1-4,CASSDFGINEKLFF,TGTGCCAGCAGTGATTTCGGGATTAATGAAAAACTGTTTTTT
.,.,TRBV10-3,TRBJ2-5,CAIRREAAETQYF,TGTGCCATCAGGAGGGAGGCAGCAGAGACCCAGTACTTC
few,.,TRBV10-3,TRBJ2-7,CAISPSTGTYEQYF,TGTGCCATCAGCCCCTCGACGGGGACCTACGAGCAGTACTTC
.,TRBD1,TRBV10-3,TRBJ2-5,CAISEPGQGALETQYF,TGTGCCATCAGTGAGCCCGGACAGGGGGCCTTAGAGACCCAGTACTTC
.,TRBD2,TRBV6-2/TRBV6-3,TRBJ2-1,CASSRQGLSNEQFF,TGTGCCAGCAGTAGGCAGGGACTAAGCAATGAGCAGTTCTTC
.,TRBD1,TRBV27,TRBJ2-7,CASTKGQGYFNEQYF,TGTGCCAGCACTAAGGGACAGGGTTACTTCAACGAGCAGTACTTC
.,TRBD2,TRBV5-4,TRBJ2-5,CASSFVRERETQYF,TGTGCCAGCAGCTTTGTGCGGGAGAGGGAGACCCAGTACTTC
.,.,TRBV10-3,TRBJ2-5,CAISVPETQYF,TGTGCCATCAGTGTCCCGGAGACCCAGTACTTC
.,.,TRBV5-1,TRBJ1-1,CASTYMERTEAFF,TGCGCCAGCACCTATATGGAGCGCACTGAAGCTTTCTTT
.,.,TRBV3-1/TRBV3-2,TRBJ1-3,CASSQLGRNTIYF,TGTGCCAGCAGCCAACTCGGTCGAAACACCATATATTTT
.,.,TRBV27,TRBJ1-1,CASSPTRADMNTEAFF,TGTGCCAGCAGTCCAACACGGGCGGACATGAACACTGAAGCTTTCTTT
.,.,TRBV4-3,TRBJ1-5,CASSQDRGSNQPQHF,TGCGCCAGCAGCCAAGATCGGGGAAGCAATCAGCCCCAGCATTTT
.,.,TRBV10-3,TRBJ2-7,CAISEGGEGREQYF,TGTGCCATCAGTGAAGGGGGAGAAGGACGCGAGCAGTACTTC
.,.,TRBV6-5,TRBJ1-1,CASSLLRDTEAFF,TGTGCCAGCAGTCTTCTCCGGGACACTGAAGCTTTCTTT
once,.,TRBV9,TRBJ2-1,CASSVSSAYNEQFF,TGTGCCAGCAGCGTATCCAGCGCCTACAATGAGCAGTTCTTC
.,TRBD2,TRBV2,TRBJ2-4,CASSEGGGRGKNIQYF,TGTGCCAGCAGTGAAGGGGGCGGGAGGGGGAAAAACATTCAGTACTTC
.,.,TRBV5-1,TRBJ2-3,CASSRGQPWTSTDTQYF,TGCGCCAGCAGTCGCGGACAGCCCTGGACTAGCACAGATACGCAGTATTTT
.,TRBD1,TRBV6-6,TRBJ2-2,CASSPDRVAGELFF,TGTGCCAGCAGCCCAGACAGGGTTGCCGGGGAGCTGTTTTTT
.,.,TRBV21-1,TRBJ2-2,CASSKPQGALNTGELFF,TGTGCCAGCAGCAAACCACAGGGGGCTTTGAACACCGGGGAGCTGTTTTTT
.,.,TRBV29-1,TRBJ1-2,CSVASTGYYGYTF,TGCAGCGTTGCCTCCACAGGGTACTATGGCTACACCTTC
.,.,TRBV3-1/TRBV3-2,TRBJ1-2,CASSQGRGLQKGYGYTF,TGTGCCAGCAGCCAGGGCAGGGGTCTCCAGAAGGGGTATGGCTACACCTTC
.,TRBD2,TRBV6-2/TRBV6-3,TRBJ2-2,CASSYHRLAVDTGELFF,TGTGCCAGCAGTTACCACCGACTAGCGGTTGACACCGGGGAGCTGTTTTTT